What follows are 25 T cell receptor beta chains derived from one specimen sequenced in a study of radiotherapy plus CTLA-4 blockade in lung cancer. TCRdb's copy holds only in-frame clones and misses some; the assay was immunoSEQ multiplex PCR. This sample has about 98,000 clones, with roughly 80% found just once. This material consisted of peripheral blood, taken from a patient treated with radiotherapy plus ipilimumab. These receptors were obtained from a human donor with non-small cell lung cancer who had a partial response to radiotherapy plus ipilimumab.

This chain uses TRBV10-3 with TRBJ1-3, with 10 bases matching TRBD1. The J segment lost 1 base and the V segment lost 10 bases, leaving 4 bases of the junction unmatched. In germline, CDR1 is ENHRY, CDR2 SYGVKD. This CDR3 is built from 14 residues. CDR3 sequence reads: CATRDRGSGNTIYF. CDR3 coding DNA: TGTGCCACTAGGGACAGGGGTTCTGGAAACACCATATATTTT.

The chain combines TRBV30 with TRBJ2-7, with a weak D call TRBD1 (6 bases). Deletions cut 3 bases from V and 3 bases from J, with 12 bases between. Germline V gene lookup returns CDR1 GTSNPN and CDR2 SVGIG (reference sequence). The length of the CDR3 is 13 residues. The CDR3 is CAWSRDTLYEQYF. Written as DNA, the CDR3 is TGTGCCTGGAGCCGGGACACCCTCTACGAGCAGTACTTC.

This chain connects TRBV5-1 to TRBJ2-2; the D is unclear. The CDR3 runs to 16 residues. With 0 bases removed from V and 2 bases from J, the gap between germline ends came to 11 bases. CDR1 is SGHRS and CDR2 is YFSETQ in the germline V gene. Here the CDR3 DNA reads TGCGCCAGCAGCTTGGATCCGAGCCCCAACACCGGGGAGCTGTTTTTT. As protein: CASSLDPSPNTGELFF.

The V and J genes are TRBV4-1 and TRBJ1-4, with 10 positions matching TRBD1. Germline values: CDR1 MGHRA, CDR2 YSYEKL. This CDR3 contains 17 residues. V shed 1 base and J 5 bases; nucleotides not matched to a gene: 7. CDR3 sequence reads: CASSQGQGARGNEKLFF. The CDR3 bases are TGCGCCAGCAGCCAAGGACAGGGGGCCAGGGGAAATGAAAAACTGTTTTTT.

J is TRBJ2-7 and V is TRBV23-1; D is possibly TRBD2 (5 bases). TRBV23-1 falls under the ORF class, with uncertain function. V lost 4 bases and J lost 3, with 19 bases in between. CDR3 length: 16 residues. CDR3 loop: CASSRKTRRGDYEQYF. DNA of the CDR3: TGCGCCAGCAGTCGAAAAACCCGTCGGGGAGACTACGAGCAGTACTTC.

V usage is TRBV4-2 and J usage is TRBJ2-1, with 13 bases aligning to TRBD2. Germline V gives CDR1 LGHNA, CDR2 YNFKEQ. CDR3 length equals 17 residues. V shed 3 bases, J shed 9 bases, and the junction held 11 bases outside the gene matches. CDR3 DNA: TGTGCCAGCAGCCAGGTCGCTGGACTAGCGGGAGTGGGTGAGCAGTTCTTC. It codes for CASSQVAGLAGVGEQFF.

V usage is TRBV2 and J usage is TRBJ2-3; 7 positions agree with TRBD1. CDR1 is SNHLY, CDR2 FYNNEI, per germline. CDR3 length: 14 residues. Unmatched junction bases numbered 4, after V lost 6 bases and J lost 1 base. CDR3 sequence reads: CASRADRGTDTQYF. CDR3 nucleotide sequence: TGTGCCAGCAGGGCTGACAGGGGCACAGATACGCAGTATTTT.

Concerning this clone: Other nucleotide sequences from this sample produce the same CDR3. The CDR3, as DNA: TGTGCCAGCAGGACCGGGACAGGGACCTCCTACGAGCAGTACTTC. Amino acid sequence: CASRTGTGTSYEQYF. This rearrangement joins TRBV28 to TRBJ2-7; 9 bases are a match to TRBD1. The J segment lost 0 bases and the V segment lost 6 bases, leaving 6 bases of the junction unmatched. Germline V CDR1 and CDR2: MDHEN, SYDVKM. The CDR3 loop spans 15 amino acids.

The J gene is TRBJ2-1, the V gene TRBV5-1, with D possibly being TRBD2 (5 bases). From germline, CDR1 is SGHRS and CDR2 YFSETQ. V was trimmed by 0 bases and J by 2 bases, leaving 9 bases between them. The CDR3 has 15 amino acids. This CDR3 reads CASSLAERPYNEQFF. CDR3 nucleotide sequence: TGCGCCAGCAGCTTGGCCGAGCGGCCCTACAATGAGCAGTTCTTC.

This clone was picked up a small number of times. V and J are TRBV29-1 and TRBJ1-2; 8 nucleotides agree with TRBD1. The CDR3 totals 13 residues. Trimming at V came to 4 bases and at J to 3 bases, leaving 4 bases not matched to a gene. Germline V gene lookup returns CDR1 SQVTM and CDR2 ANQGSEA. For the CDR3, the DNA is TGCAGCGTTGCGGACAGGGTAGACTATGGCTACACCTTC. The encoded protein is CSVADRVDYGYTF.

The CDR3: CASSHRTGAGAYNEQFF. The CDR3 DNA reads as TGTGCCAGCAGCCACCGAACAGGGGCGGGTGCCTACAATGAGCAGTTCTTC. The chain has TRBV28 and TRBJ2-1, with 7 bases that match TRBD1. The CDR3 spans 17 residues. The V gene end was trimmed by 6 bases and the J gene end by 2 bases; junction bases not matched to a gene: 13. The germline V gene encodes CDR1 MDHEN and CDR2 SYDVKM.

This chain links TRBV5-6 with TRBJ1-1; tentatively, D is TRBD1 (5 bases). Germline values: CDR1 SGHDT, CDR2 YYEEEE. V dropped 4 bases and J dropped 2 bases, with 18 bases sitting between them. The CDR3 runs to 16 residues. The chain's CDR3 is CASSLRVPVSNTEAFF. The CDR3 coding sequence is TGTGCCAGCAGCCTCAGGGTCCCAGTTTCTAACACTGAAGCTTTCTTT.

V gene TRBV19 combines with J gene TRBJ2-1, with TRBD2 identical over 7 bases. After removal of 5 bases from V and 2 bases from J, the junction contained 12 bases not matched to a gene. This CDR3 spans 17 amino acids. From germline, CDR1 is LNHDA and CDR2 SQIVND (reference sequence). The CDR3 region has the DNA TGTGCCAGTAGTCCGCTTGGAGCGGGAAAAACCTACAATGAGCAGTTCTTC. Protein product: CASSPLGAGKTYNEQFF.

This chain links TRBV7-3 with TRBJ2-2; D might be TRBD1 (5 bases). This CDR3 has 16 residues. Germline lookup yields CDR1 SGHTA and CDR2 FQGTGA. V shed 5 bases and J shed 2 bases, with 15 bases lying between them. For the CDR3, the DNA is TGTGCCAGCAGCCTGCTTGGACATACCAACACCGGGGAGCTGTTTTTT. Its translation is CASSLLGHTNTGELFF. The full variable domain, its missing parts supplied by reference TRBV7-3 and TRBJ2-2, is GAGVSQTPSNKVTEKGKYVELRCDPISGHTALYWYRQSLGQGPEFLIYFQGTGAADDSGLPNDRFFAVRPEGSVSTLKIQRTERGDSAVYLCASSLLGHTNTGELFFGEGSRLTVL.

The genes are TRBV4-1 and TRBJ1-5, with D possibly TRBD1 on 5 matching bases. The CDR3 is 13 amino acids. Germline assignment: CDR1 MGHRA and CDR2 YSYEKL. V dropped 4 bases and J dropped 7 bases, with 11 bases sitting between them. The CDR3 is CASSPDTIQPQHF. As DNA, the CDR3 is TGCGCCAGCAGCCCGGACACGATCCAGCCCCAGCATTTT.

This chain links TRBV5-6 with TRBJ1-1, with D possibly TRBD1 on 6 matching bases. This CDR3 has 12 amino acids. The germline gives CDR1 SGHDT, CDR2 YYEEEE. Between the trimmed V and J ends, which lost 6 bases and 11 bases, there was a span of 17 bases. The CDR3 region is CASTLRGAGAFF. The DNA for the CDR3 is TGTGCCAGCACCCTACGGGGGGCTGGTGCTTTCTTT.

The CDR3 DNA reads as TGTGCCAGCAGTCCTCCGGGCAGGGCAATTCGCAATGAGCAGTTCTTC. It encodes CASSPPGRAIRNEQFF. The genes are TRBV27 and TRBJ2-1; possible D gene TRBD1, 5 bases. CDR1 is MNHEY, CDR2 SMNVEV, per germline (reference sequence). V was cut by 5 bases and J by 6 bases, with 20 bases left in between. CDR3 length: 16 residues.

The chain links TRBV5-1 to TRBJ2-1; 9 nucleotides align to TRBD1. V shed 1 base and J 15 bases; nucleotides not matched to a gene: 8. The germline CDR1 and CDR2 sequences are SGHRS and YFSETQ. The CDR3 sequence is 13 residues long. CDR3 sequence reads: CASSLSDRGGLFF. CDR3 in DNA: TGCGCCAGCAGCTTGTCGGACAGGGGAGGGCTGTTCTTC.

The chain carries TRBV5-1 and TRBJ1-1; 7 bases agree with TRBD1. After removal of 4 bases from V and 1 base from J, the junction contained 7 bases not matched to a gene. Germline lookup yields CDR1 SGHRS and CDR2 YFSETQ. The CDR3 sequence is 15 residues long. CDR3 protein: CASSPPSGGNTEAFF. The CDR3 region has the DNA TGCGCCAGCAGCCCACCCTCAGGGGGGAACACTGAAGCTTTCTTT.

The rearrangement joins TRBV12-5 to TRBJ2-1; possible D gene TRBD2, 7 bases. The V and J ends lost 0 bases and 6 bases respectively, with 15 bases between them. CDR3 size: 16 residues. The germline CDR1 and CDR2 sequences are LGHNT and FRNRAP. CDR3: CASGLVHGGQVNEQFF. CDR3 nucleotides: TGTGCTAGTGGTTTGGTACACGGGGGGCAGGTCAATGAGCAGTTCTTC.

This sequence joins TRBV13 and TRBJ1-1; 8 positions agree with TRBD1. From germline, CDR1 is PRHDT and CDR2 FYEKMQ (reference sequence). This CDR3 contains 16 residues. J gave up 3 bases and V 3 bases, and 9 bases lay outside the gene matches. CDR3 nucleotides: TGTGCCAGCAGCTTCAGGACAGGGACCATGGACACTGAAGCTTTCTTT. This encodes CASSFRTGTMDTEAFF.

The chain employs TRBV7-2 and TRBJ1-2, with D unresolved. The germline gives CDR1 SGHTA, CDR2 FQGNSA. There are 16 residues in the CDR3. Between the trimmed V and J ends, which lost 0 bases and 4 bases, there was a span of 15 bases. The CDR3 nucleotides are TGTGCCAGCAGCTTAGCTTTAAAGACTTCGGGCTATGGCTACACCTTC. Its translation: CASSLALKTSGYGYTF.

The rearrangement joins TRBV10-2 to TRBJ2-7; TRBD2 matches at 14 bases. Germline CDR1 reads WSHSY; CDR2 reads SAAADI. J lost 6 bases, V lost 6 bases, and 7 bases had no gene match. The CDR3 runs 15 residues. The CDR3 sequence is CASSGLAGGLGEQYF. CDR3 sequence (DNA): TGCGCCAGCAGCGGACTAGCGGGAGGCCTGGGCGAGCAGTACTTC.

V is TRBV6-6 and J is TRBJ2-7, with 8 bases fitting TRBD1. The CDR3 spans 14 residues. CDR1 is MNHNY, CDR2 SVGAGI, per germline (reference sequence). V lost 6 bases, J lost 0 bases, and 4 bases stayed unmatched. CDR3 sequence reads: CASSRTGFSYEQYF. The CDR3 DNA reads as TGTGCCAGCAGCAGGACAGGGTTCTCCTACGAGCAGTACTTC.

The chain combines TRBV5-5 with TRBJ1-4; D is possibly TRBD1 (5 bases). Germline V CDR1 and CDR2: SGHKS, YYEKEE (reference sequence). This CDR3 has 15 amino acids. Trimming stripped 3 bases from V and 0 bases from J, with 9 bases between. CDR3 nucleotides: TGTGCCAGCAGCTCACAGGCTGCAACTAATGAAAAACTGTTTTTT. This codes for CASSSQAATNEKLFF.